This T cell receptor (beta chain) was sequenced in a study of prognosis after radiotherapy for stage I lung cancer. Amplification of TCR beta CDR3 from genomic DNA used two-round multiplex PCR. Specific primers for each TRBV and TRBJ gene were what first-round PCR used. TCRdb re-called the multiplex PCR reads through MiXCR, storing one row per CDR3 protein. The repertoire has 20,000 to 25,000 distinct CDR3 sequences, around 40% of them found once; the top ten carry 30% to 40%. This clonotype was recorded at least ten times. V was pared by 10 bases and J by 5 bases, with 16 bases between. From germline, CDR1 is KGHDR and CDR2 SFDVKD. The CDR3 covers 13 residues.

The sample was PBMCs, taken before or after stereotactic body radiation therapy (not recorded which). The V call is TRBV24-1, the J call TRBJ2-5; D remains ambiguous. This TCR came from a donor of 50 years or more with non-small cell lung cancer. This CDR3 reads CATQRVSRETQYF. In DNA, the CDR3 is TGTGCCACTCAACGGGTGTCTCGGGAGACCCAGTACTTC.